Shown below are 27 T cell receptor beta chains from a single sample sequenced in a study of cytomegalovirus exposure and HLA in healthy donors. PCR amplification relied on 60 Vbeta primers (plus 13 Jbeta primers). Assay used: immunoSEQ multiplex PCR; TCRdb lists only in-frame clones, some missing. In the table there are some 180,000 clones, roughly 77% of which are singletons. Sequencing used PBMCs. The source of these receptors is a man aged 35 to 55 in good health and CMV-seropositive.

The chain has TRBV28 and TRBJ2-2, with a possible D match to TRBD1 (5 bases). The CDR3 consists of 16 residues. V shed 6 bases and J shed 9 bases, with 23 bases lying between them. Germline V lookup: CDR1 MDHEN, CDR2 SYDVKM. The CDR3 spells CASSPPPDTRSRELFF. The CDR3 DNA follows: TGTGCCAGCAGCCCTCCCCCGGACACCCGATCAAGGGAGCTGTTTTTT.

This chain links TRBV5-1 with TRBJ2-1; 7 nucleotides align to TRBD2. Germline CDR1 and CDR2: SGHRS and YFSETQ. This CDR3 has 14 amino acids. J lost 9 bases, V lost 4 bases, and 10 bases had no gene match. This CDR3 reads CASSRGLGAIEQFF. CDR3 coding DNA: TGCGCCAGCAGCCGAGGACTAGGTGCAATTGAGCAGTTCTTC. Supplemented by reference TRBV5-1 and TRBJ2-1, the full variable domain reads KAGVTQTPRYLIKTRGQQVTLSCSPISGHRSVSWYQQTPGQGLQFLFEYFSETQRNKGNFPGRFSGRQFSNSRSEMNVSTLELGDSALYLCASSRGLGAIEQFFGPGTRLTVL.

The CDR3 bases are TGTGCCAGCAGCCAAGGGACAGGGGGCAACACCGGGGAGCTGTTTTTT. Protein: CASSQGTGGNTGELFF. The chain uses TRBV4-2 and TRBJ2-2, with 11 nucleotides matching TRBD1. Germline lookup yields CDR1 LGHNA and CDR2 YNFKEQ. With V trimmed by 1 base and J by 2 bases, 0 bases remained unmatched. This CDR3 comprises 16 residues.

The V gene is TRBV2, the J gene TRBJ2-3; D perhaps matches TRBD1 (6 bases). This CDR3 is 15 amino acids long. Trimming shortened V by 5 bases and J by 2 bases, and 14 bases separated the two germline ends. Germline loops: CDR1 SNHLY, CDR2 FYNNEI. CDR3 DNA sequence: TGTGCCAGCAGTTTGCTGGACAGATACACAGATACGCAGTATTTT. The encoded protein is CASSLLDRYTDTQYF. The variable domain in full, with the rest retrieved from reference TRBV2 and TRBJ2-3, is EPEVTQTPSHQVTQMGQEVILRCVPISNHLYFYWYRQILGQKVEFLVSFYNNEISEKSEIFDDQFSVERPDGSNFTLKIRSTKLEDSAMYFCASSLLDRYTDTQYFGPGTRLTVL.

The chain is built from TRBV10-1 and TRBJ2-7; TRBD2 aligns across 7 bases. V lost 6 bases to trimming and J lost 0 bases; unmatched junction nucleotides: 11. Germline V gene sequence: CDR1 WNHNN, CDR2 SYGVQD (reference sequence). The length of the CDR3 is 16 residues. CDR3 in amino acids: CASRGGAGRFSYEQYF. The CDR3 nucleotides are TGCGCCAGCAGGGGGGGAGCGGGGCGTTTCTCCTACGAGCAGTACTTC.

This clone was observed a single time. This rearrangement joins TRBV5-1 to TRBJ1-2; 9 bases agree with TRBD1. With 5 bases clipped from V and 5 bases from J, the junction kept 10 bases outside the gene matches. This CDR3 is built from 15 residues. The germline CDR1 and CDR2 sequences are SGHRS and YFSETQ. For the CDR3, the DNA is TGCGCCAGCAGTCATCAACAGGGGGCCCTTTATGGCTACACCTTC. Amino acids: CASSHQQGALYGYTF.

The rearrangement links TRBV6-5 to TRBJ1-2; perhaps TRBD1 as D (5 bases). The V end was cut by 4 bases, the J end by 0 bases, with 9 bases between. Germline V gene sequence: CDR1 MNHEY, CDR2 SVGAGI. CDR3 length: 14 amino acids. The CDR3 nucleotides read TGTGCCAGCAGTTGGGAGGGGCCTAACTATGGCTACACCTTC. Its translation: CASSWEGPNYGYTF.

The genes are TRBV19 and TRBJ1-4, with TRBD1 matching 9 bases. Germline V CDR1 and CDR2: LNHDA, SQIVND (reference sequence). This CDR3 has 15 amino acids. The trim removed 5 bases at V and 3 bases at J, leaving 4 bases unmatched. The CDR3 reads CASSVRTGANEKLFF. In DNA form, the CDR3 reads TGTGCCAGTAGTGTTCGGACAGGGGCTAATGAAAAACTGTTTTTT. The entire variable domain, with the rest obtained from reference TRBV19 and TRBJ1-4, is as follows: DGGITQSPKYLFRKEGQNVTLSCEQNLNHDAMYWYRQDPGQGLRLIYYSQIVNDFQKGDIAEGYSVSREKKESFPLTVTSAQKNPTAFYLCASSVRTGANEKLFFGSGTQLSVL.

This clone was detected only once. The chain links TRBV2 to TRBJ1-1; 8 bases line up with TRBD1. V dropped 3 bases and J dropped 2; count of bases not matched to a gene: 2. This CDR3 spans 14 amino acids. The germline CDR1 and CDR2 sequences are SNHLY and FYNNEI. CDR3 sequence: CASSDRGRNTEAFF. For the CDR3, the DNA is TGTGCCAGCAGTGACAGGGGGCGCAACACTGAAGCTTTCTTT.

This rearrangement joins TRBV7-2 to TRBJ2-5; the match to TRBD2 covers 9 bases. Per the germline V gene, CDR1 is SGHTA and CDR2 is FQGNSA. This CDR3 has 15 amino acids. The V segment lost 1 base and the J segment 5 bases; nucleotides outside the gene matches: 5. The DNA of the CDR3 is TGTGCCAGCAGCTTAGGCGGGGGGGCGATGGAGACCCAGTACTTC. It codes for CASSLGGGAMETQYF.

The chain employs TRBV25-1 and TRBJ2-5, with TRBD1 identical over 10 bases. This CDR3 spans 14 amino acids. The V and J ends lost 7 bases and 4 bases, in that order; junction bases with no gene match: 6. Germline assignment: CDR1 MGHDK and CDR2 SYGVNS. The CDR3 region is CASNPGTGAETQYF. Written as DNA, the CDR3 is TGTGCCAGCAATCCGGGGACAGGGGCAGAGACCCAGTACTTC.

The genes are TRBV7-2 and TRBJ1-2; D remains unclear. Germline V gene lookup returns CDR1 SGHTA and CDR2 FQGNSA. Deletions cut 3 bases from V and 8 bases from J, with 10 bases between. The CDR3 covers 12 residues. CDR3 protein: CASSLSVGGYTF. Here the CDR3 DNA reads TGTGCCAGCAGCTTGTCCGTGGGCGGCTACACCTTC.

The table lists this clone with a few counts. The rearrangement links TRBV5-1 to TRBJ2-3; no firm D call. V lost 4 bases and J 4 bases, leaving 13 bases between the germline ends. In germline, CDR1 is SGHRS, CDR2 YFSETQ. The CDR3 is 14 residues long. CDR3 loop: CASSGRSVPDTQYF. The DNA for the CDR3 is TGCGCCAGCAGCGGGCGATCGGTCCCAGATACGCAGTATTTT.

J is TRBJ1-6 and V is TRBV4-1, with 7 bases matching TRBD1. Trimming cost V 2 bases and J 9 bases; bases outside gene matches: 7. Germline V lookup: CDR1 MGHRA, CDR2 YSYEKL. CDR3 length equals 15 residues. The CDR3 coding sequence is TGCGCCAGCAGCCAATTGACAGGGAGTAGTTCACCCCTCCACTTT. The encoded protein is CASSQLTGSSSPLHF.

The rearrangement joins TRBV5-6 to TRBJ2-5; TRBD1 aligns across 9 bases. The CDR3 totals 14 residues. CDR1 is SGHDT and CDR2 is YYEEEE in the germline V gene. V was pared by 3 bases and J by 1 base, with 1 base of the junction left unmatched. This chain's CDR3 is CASSWDRVQETQYF. The CDR3 DNA reads as TGTGCCAGCAGCTGGGACAGGGTCCAAGAGACCCAGTACTTC.

The V gene is TRBV28, the J gene TRBJ1-5; 7 nucleotides align to TRBD1. CDR1 and CDR2 from the germline V gene are MDHEN and SYDVKM. J gave up 7 bases and V 7 bases, and 10 bases lay outside the gene matches. The CDR3 runs to 14 residues. CDR3 in DNA: TGTGCCAGCACCCCCGGTCAGGGGGTACAGCCCCAGCATTTT. Its translation is CASTPGQGVQPQHF.

This chain connects TRBV15 to TRBJ2-7, with 9 bases that match TRBD2. V trimming: 0 bases; J trimming: 4 bases; junction bases outside the gene matches: 10. Germline V lookup: CDR1 LNHNV, CDR2 YYDKDF (reference sequence). The CDR3 is made up of 17 amino acids. The CDR3 nucleotides are TGTGCCACCAGCAGAGATAAGAGAGCAGCGGGGGGTTACGAGCAGTACTTC. Encoded protein: CATSRDKRAAGGYEQYF.

This chain joins TRBV2 and TRBJ2-5; a possible D gene is TRBD1 (6 bases). Germline CDR1 is SNHLY and CDR2 is FYNNEI. CDR3 length equals 12 residues. The germline V and J ends were trimmed by 6 bases and 1 base, with 6 bases remaining between them. CDR3 in amino acids: CASRDSQETQYF. The CDR3 DNA sequence: TGTGCCAGCAGGGACAGCCAAGAGACCCAGTACTTC.

This rearrangement joins TRBV9 to TRBJ2-5; TRBD2 aligns across 7 bases. V lost 0 bases, J lost 2 bases, and 4 bases stayed unmatched. Per the germline V gene, CDR1 is SGDLS and CDR2 is YYNGEE. The CDR3 is made up of 15 amino acids. The CDR3 bases are TGTGCCAGCAGCGTAGGGCTAGCGGATCAAGAGACCCAGTACTTC. Residues: CASSVGLADQETQYF.

This clone occurred once. This chain links TRBV9 with TRBJ2-7; 7 positions agree with TRBD1. Trimming cost V 7 bases and J 3 bases; bases outside gene matches: 10. CDR3 length: 14 residues. Germline V gene lookup returns CDR1 SGDLS and CDR2 YYNGEE. CDR3 sequence: CASGGGQADYEQYF. The CDR3 DNA reads TGTGCCAGCGGTGGTGGACAGGCAGACTACGAGCAGTACTTC. Based on the CDR3 plus reference TRBV9 and TRBJ2-7, the full variable domain is DSGVTQTPKHLITATGQRVTLRCSPRSGDLSVYWYQQSLDQGLQFLIQYYNGEERAKGNILERFSAQQFPDLHSELNLSSLELGDSALYFCASGGGQADYEQYFGPGTRLTVT.

The CDR3 nucleotides read TGTGCCAGCAGCTCATATAGCGGGGTGCGGGGCGAGCAGTACTTC. Protein sequence: CASSSYSGVRGEQYF. The genes are TRBV5-4 and TRBJ2-7; 8 bases are shared with TRBD2. The CDR3 covers 15 residues. The V gene end was trimmed by 3 bases and the J gene end by 6 bases; junction bases not matched to a gene: 11. Germline V gene lookup returns CDR1 SGHNT and CDR2 YYREEE (reference sequence).

The table lists this clone with a count of one. The V and J genes are TRBV7-3 and TRBJ1-2, with D perhaps matching TRBD1 (5 bases). Deletions cut 5 bases from V and 2 bases from J, with 12 bases between. Germline V CDR1 and CDR2: SGHTA, FQGTGA. This CDR3 spans 14 amino acids. The CDR3 spells CASSPDSRNYGYTF. In DNA form, the CDR3 reads TGTGCCAGCAGCCCAGACAGCCGAAACTATGGCTACACCTTC.

The table lists this clone with a count of one. The V gene is TRBV2, the J gene TRBJ2-4, with D possibly matching TRBD1 (5 bases). Trimming pared 4 bases from V and 0 bases from J, leaving 22 bases between. Germline V gives CDR1 SNHLY, CDR2 FYNNEI. The CDR3 length is 19 residues. The CDR3 is CASSGDRLVHNQAKNIQYF. Written as DNA, the CDR3 is TGTGCCAGCAGTGGCGACAGACTGGTCCATAACCAAGCCAAAAACATTCAGTACTTC.

This chain links TRBV2 with TRBJ2-7; 8 positions agree with TRBD2. The CDR3 is 15 residues long. V was pared by 8 bases and J by 2 bases, with 11 bases of the junction left unmatched. The germline CDR1 and CDR2 sequences are SNHLY and FYNNEI. CDR3 coding DNA: TGTGCCAGCTCCCTGGGAGCGGGAGTTCCCTACGAGCAGTACTTC. Protein product: CASSLGAGVPYEQYF. Full variable domain (remainder filled in from reference TRBV2 and TRBJ2-7): EPEVTQTPSHQVTQMGQEVILRCVPISNHLYFYWYRQILGQKVEFLVSFYNNEISEKSEIFDDQFSVERPDGSNFTLKIRSTKLEDSAMYFCASSLGAGVPYEQYFGPGTRLTVT.

V and J are TRBV10-2 and TRBJ1-6; D unclear. Germline V CDR1 and CDR2: WSHSY, SAAADI. With 3 bases removed from V and 0 bases from J, the gap between germline ends came to 6 bases. The CDR3 length is 15 residues. CDR3 bases: TGCGCCAGCAGTGATTCGTCCTCCTATAATTCACCCCTCCACTTT. Translated, it gives CASSDSSSYNSPLHF.

V and J are TRBV23-1 and TRBJ2-7; TRBD1 aligns across 10 bases. TRBV23-1 is classed as an ORF, of uncertain function. The CDR3 covers 16 residues. V lost 6 bases, J lost 0 bases, and 8 bases stayed unmatched. The CDR3 protein is CASSQGGQGNSYEQYF. CDR3 sequence (DNA): TGCGCCAGCAGCCAAGGGGGACAGGGGAACTCCTACGAGCAGTACTTC.

This clone was counted between two and nine times. Here the CDR3 omits its conserved ending phenylalanine or tryptophan, so a read error is the likely source. It is unclear where the CDR3 begins or ends on the DNA, so no DNA is shown, and the CDR3 is as TCRdb lists it. The chain has TRBV6-4 and TRBJ1-3; the table's D gene call, TRBD1, was not cross checked with the DNA. The germline V gene encodes CDR1 MRHNA and CDR2 SNTAGT. Termini included, the CDR3 measures 11 amino acids. The CDR3 spells CASRRAQGKSL.